This record concerns one T cell receptor beta chain sequence. The target of this receptor is not known. Per-base quality was not reported, and no clone a single base away is much larger than it. The source of the sample is a study of OX40 agonist ivuxolimab in advanced cancers. In the study overall: The costimulatory receptor OX40 (CD134) was targeted by ivuxolimab, a fully human IgG2 agonistic monoclonal antibody. Intravenous ivuxolimab was administered to patients every 2 weeks at six dose levels: 0.01, 0.1, 0.3, 1.5, 3 and 10 mg/kg. Of the approximately 50 dose-escalation patients, hepatocellular carcinoma was present in 19, melanoma in approximately 15, renal cell carcinoma in 9 and head and neck cancer in 9. In the dose-escalation cohort, 82.7% of patients were male, and the mean age was around 60 years, with a range of roughly 20 to 85. Patients were allowed to have had prior anti-PD-1, anti-PD-L1 or anti-CTLA-4 therapy, and roughly 40% of the dose-escalation patients had previously received checkpoint inhibitors. Three dose-escalation patients achieved partial responses, one with hepatocellular carcinoma and two with cutaneous melanoma. Peripheral TCRbeta sequencing aimed to test whether ivuxolimab altered TCR sequence diversity and caused clonal T-cell expansion. The monotherapy dose-escalation portion (N ≈ 57 patients) of the phase I ivuxolimab trial is reported in the paper. Study-wide findings and limitations: Clonal expansion of both CD4+ and CD8+ blood T cells was observed from baseline to week 6 at doses 0.1 to 3.0 mg/kg. Low levels of normalized T-cell clonal expansion were also shown by some nonresponding patients. After ivuxolimab, more expanded clones were found on average in CD8+ T cells than in CD4+ T cells. The antigen specificity of the clonally expanded peripheral T cells was not determined. In the 0.1-3.0 mg/kg groups, partial responders were among the patients with the lowest normalized peripheral clonal expansion, particularly in CD8+ T cells.

The cysteine opens and the phenylalanine closes a CDR3 of 16 amino acids. Here the CDR3 DNA is all that survives: 48 bases in frame from base 1. For sequencing of the TCRbeta CDR3 region, genomic DNA was extracted from the sorted cells. TCRbeta CDR3 regions were sequenced using the immunoSEQ Assay. The clones in this table, taken by TCRdb from immuneACCESS, are in-frame only. Not every clone is retained; where verified, under half of the shortfall comes from an unresolved V gene, and the cause of the rest is unknown. This sample has some 20,000 clones in its table, and around four fifths of those were observed once. The ten largest clones take up approximately 50% of the sample. Patients with a history of autoimmune disease or receiving systemic immunosuppression were excluded from the trial. Peripheral blood for TCR sequencing was drawn from every dose cohort at baseline, at cycle 4 day 1 and at cycle 7 day 1. Samples came from an open-label, multicenter, first-in-human phase I dose-escalation trial of ivuxolimab. Adults with locally advanced or metastatic melanoma, renal cell, hepatocellular, or head and neck squamous cell carcinoma were enrolled in the trial. Before TCR sequencing, CD4+ T cells and CD8+ T cells were sorted from peripheral blood as separate populations.

Sequencing used CD4+ or CD8+ T cells sorted from blood, obtained in a trial of the OX40 agonist ivuxolimab. This chain is built from TRBV21-1 and TRBJ1-5; TRBD1 is taken as the D call from the table, unchecked against the DNA. TRBV21-1 is marked as a pseudogene. This sequence was found in an adult with an advanced solid tumor such as melanoma, head and neck, liver or kidney cancer. Here the CDR3 is given as CASGNVYRRDNQPQHF. The DNA sequence is as follows: TGTGCCAGCGGCAACGTCTACAGGAGAGATAATCAGCCCCAGCATTTT.